This T cell receptor (beta chain) was sequenced during a study of identifying expanded T cells in peripheral blood. The table came from immunoSEQ multiplex PCR; TCRdb's copy has only in-frame clones and leaves some out. The sample lists about 91,000 clones, more than 70% seen once, with about 4% in the top ten. Germline CDR1 MNHNS, CDR2 SASEGT. The CDR3 is 13 residues long. Trimming stripped 8 bases from V and 0 bases from J, with 10 bases between. The chain links TRBV6-1 to TRBJ1-1; D is undetermined. This sequence was found in a person between 18 and 70 years old in good health. Specimen: blood. The CDR3 bases are TGTGCCAGCTATCGGGCGGTGAACACTGAAGCTTTCTTT. Protein sequence: CASYRAVNTEAFF.